This TCR beta chain was observed in a study of blood T cell repertoires in COVID-19. Libraries were prepared by immunoSEQ multiplex PCR; TCRdb keeps only in-frame clonotypes and omits some of them. The sample shows about 200,000 clones, around 83% of them seen only once. Input material: peripheral blood. This receptor was identified in a man aged 45-60 years with active or convalescent COVID-19.

This CDR3 is CATSRVRVFYEQFF. The DNA for the CDR3 is TGTGCCACCAGCAGGGTGAGGGTATTCTATGAGCAGTTCTTC. J is TRBJ2-1 and V is TRBV15; D is possibly TRBD2 (5 bases). This CDR3 region has 14 residues. Germline V gene data show CDR1 as LNHNV and CDR2 as YYDKDF (reference sequence). V dropped 3 bases and J dropped 8 bases, with 14 bases sitting between them.